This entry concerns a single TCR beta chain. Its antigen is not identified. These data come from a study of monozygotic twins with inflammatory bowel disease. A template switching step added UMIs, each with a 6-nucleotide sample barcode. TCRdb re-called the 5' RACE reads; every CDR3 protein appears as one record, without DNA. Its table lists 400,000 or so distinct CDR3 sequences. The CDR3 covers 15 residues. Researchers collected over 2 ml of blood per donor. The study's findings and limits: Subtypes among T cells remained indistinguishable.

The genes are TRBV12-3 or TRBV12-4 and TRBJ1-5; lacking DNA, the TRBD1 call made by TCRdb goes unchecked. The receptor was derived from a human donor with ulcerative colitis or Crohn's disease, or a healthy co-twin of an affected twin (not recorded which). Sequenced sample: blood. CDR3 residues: CASSPGTVSNQPQHF.